This TCR beta chain was identified during a study of blood T cell repertoires in COVID-19. Whole-study context: Both acute and convalescent COVID-19 samples were obtained from the United States, Italy and Spain.

TCRdb's table, derived via immunoSEQ multiplex PCR, lists solely in-frame clones and lacks some. The table lists about 300,000 clones, 85% to 90% of them singletons, with 3.5% to 5% in the top ten. Either two negative PCRs, clearance, or symptom resolution qualified Cohort 3 donors as recovered. The V end lost 5 bases, the J end lost 7 bases, and 21 bases lay between the germline ends. There are 16 residues in the CDR3. Germline CDR1 and CDR2: MRHNA and SNTAGT. This chain uses TRBV6-4 with TRBJ2-1; a weak D match, TRBD1 (6 bases). The receptor was derived from a man aged 25-40 years who had recovered from COVID-19. The sequenced sample consisted of PBMCs or T cells enriched from blood (not recorded which). The CDR3 DNA sequence: TGTGCCAGCAGTCCCTGGGACACCGCTCTTGTGAATGAGCAGTTCTTC. Residues: CASSPWDTALVNEQFF.